This is a list of T cell receptor beta chains from one sample in a study of T cells after yellow fever vaccination. TCRdb called the 5' RACE reads again in MiXCR, with one record for every CDR3 protein. The sample includes some 320,000 distinct CDR3 sequences, roughly 4.3% seen only once; the top ten take under 30%. Sequenced material: PBMCs, taken 5 days after the yellow fever booster vaccination. These receptors were obtained from a man younger than 35 who received the YFV17D yellow fever vaccine. Each CDR3 is given with its conserved first and last residue. Fields, in order: clone size, J gene, D gene, V gene, CDR3 DNA, CDR3 protein. A D gene is named only where the DNA matches it firmly. Clone size is not always given. Where it is, it says once, few, many or a class for expanded clones.

many,TRBJ1-3,.,TRBV4-2,TGTGCCAGCAGCCAAGGCGTGAGCTCTGGAAACACCATATATTTT,CASSQGVSSGNTIYF
few,TRBJ2-2,TRBD2,TRBV4-2,TGTGCCAGCAGCCACCCGAGCGGGACCGCGAACACCGGGGAGCTGTTTTTT,CASSHPSGTANTGELFF
many,TRBJ1-2,TRBD1,TRBV7-2,TGTGCCAGCAGCTTATCGACCAGGGGGGGTGGCTACACCTTC,CASSLSTRGGGYTF
few,TRBJ1-2,TRBD1,TRBV5-6,TGTGCCAGCAGCTTGGAGAGACAGGGGTCTAACTATGGCTACACCTTC,CASSLERQGSNYGYTF
few,TRBJ1-1,.,TRBV12-3/TRBV12-4,TGTGCCAGCAGCAGATTCACCGCTTGGTCGTCTGGGGCTGAAGCTTTCTTT,CASSRFTAWSSGAEAFF
few,TRBJ1-3,.,TRBV12-3/TRBV12-4,TGTGCCAGCAGCCGACTCATTGTAGGAAACACCATATATTTT,CASSRLIVGNTIYF
.,TRBJ1-6,.,TRBV20-1,TGCAGTGTCGGGGACCCGACCATCAATTCACCCCTCCACTTT,CSVGDPTINSPLHF
.,TRBJ2-7,TRBD2,TRBV6-5,TGTGCCAGCAGTTACAGCGGGGGCTCGGGCTGGGAGCAGTACTTC,CASSYSGGSGWEQYF
few,TRBJ1-4,.,TRBV6-5,TGTGCCAGCAGGGCAGGGAAAAAACTGTTTTTT,CASRAGKKLFF
.,TRBJ2-6,.,TRBV5-1,TGCGCCAGCAACGAAGGCGGTGGGGCCAACGTCCTGACTTTC,CASNEGGGANVLTF
many,TRBJ1-1,.,TRBV5-1,TGCGCCAGCAGGTCAGGGCCATCCAACACTGAAGCTTTCTTT,CASRSGPSNTEAFF
few,TRBJ2-5,.,TRBV11-3,TGTGCCAGCAGCCGAGGTGGAGGGAAGACCCAGTACTTC,CASSRGGGKTQYF
.,TRBJ2-2,TRBD1,TRBV7-2,TGTGCCAGCAGCTTCCGCCGGGACAGGGCATACGGGGAGCTGTTTTTT,CASSFRRDRAYGELFF
many,TRBJ2-5,.,TRBV7-8,TGTGCCAGCGTGAGGGGGCAAGAGACCCAGTACTTC,CASVRGQETQYF
few,TRBJ1-4,.,TRBV29-1,TGCAGCGTTGAGGTCAGCCGTGAAAAACTGTTTTTT,CSVEVSREKLFF
many,TRBJ1-6,.,TRBV7-9,TGTGCCAGCAGCTTAACTCGAACCCTCCACTTT,CASSLTRTLHF
few,TRBJ1-1,TRBD1,TRBV5-6,TGTGCCAGCAGCGGTACAGGGGCCCTGGGCACTGAAGCTTTCTTT,CASSGTGALGTEAFF
many,TRBJ1-6,TRBD1,TRBV20-1,TGCAGTGCTAGAAAGGACAGGGAATCACCCCTCCACTTT,CSARKDRESPLHF
few,TRBJ2-7,.,TRBV4-2,TGTGCCAGCAGCCAAGCTCGCGAGCAGTACTTC,CASSQAREQYF
many,TRBJ2-1,TRBD2,TRBV20-1,TGCAGTGCTTCATCTACCGGGACTAGCTACAATGAGCAGTTCTTC,CSASSTGTSYNEQFF
few,TRBJ2-5,TRBD1,TRBV5-1,TGCGCCAGCAGCTTGGCCAGGGGGCTCCAAGAGACCCAGTACTTC,CASSLARGLQETQYF
.,TRBJ2-3,TRBD2,TRBV11-2,TGTGCCAGCAGCTTAGTAGCGGGGCGGGGCGATACGCAGTATTTT,CASSLVAGRGDTQYF
.,TRBJ2-5,.,TRBV7-6,TGTGCCAGCAGCTTAACAGGTGCTCTCGAGACCCAGTACTTC,CASSLTGALETQYF
many,TRBJ2-4,.,TRBV28,TGTGCCAGCAGTTCAACAGGGTTGGGCATTCAGTACTTC,CASSSTGLGIQYF
.,TRBJ1-6,.,TRBV19,TGTGCCAGTAGTCCCGGGGCATCTTCACCCCTCCACTTT,CASSPGASSPLHF
many,TRBJ1-4,.,TRBV4-3,TGCGCCAGCAGCCAAACAGGCTCTTTGGGGGAAAAACTGTTTTTT,CASSQTGSLGEKLFF
few,TRBJ2-1,TRBD2,TRBV6-5,TGTGCCAGCAATGAGCACGGGACTAGCATAGATGAGCAGTTCTTC,CASNEHGTSIDEQFF
few,TRBJ1-1,.,TRBV7-2,TGTGCCAGCAGCCCACAGGGACATTTCTCCGCGACTGAAGCTTTCTTT,CASSPQGHFSATEAFF
.,TRBJ1-6,TRBD1,TRBV7-2,TGTGCCAGCAGCCCCCGGGACAGCAGCTCCTATAATTCACCCCTCCACTTT,CASSPRDSSSYNSPLHF
few,TRBJ2-2,TRBD1,TRBV7-6,TGTGCCAGCAGCTCGACAGGGATCGGCACCGGGGAGCTGTTTTTT,CASSSTGIGTGELFF